This T cell receptor (beta chain) derives from a study of PD-1 blockade in classical Hodgkin lymphoma. Regarding time point: cycle 4 day 1 (C4D1), after less than seven weeks of nivolumab. Brentuximab vedotin exposure varied, and every patient relapsed after autologous stem cell transplantation. Responses achieved at best were complete response, partial response or progressive disease. This clone has only one observation. Antigen specificity is unknown. TCRdb keeps only in-frame clones here, not all; method: immunoSEQ multiplex PCR. Of about 94,000 clones listed, roughly 91% are singletons. Study outcomes and limitations: Patients who began taking nivolumab under 1 year after ASCT were left out.

V gave up 4 bases and J gave up 0 bases; unmatched junction bases: 0. Germline V gene lookup returns CDR1 ENHRY and CDR2 SYGVKD. CDR3 length: 14 residues. This specimen was peripheral blood mononuclear cells (PBMCs), taken before the fourth cycle of nivolumab. This sequence originates from a human donor with classical Hodgkin lymphoma. This rearrangement joins TRBV10-3 to TRBJ2-1; 7 bases agree with TRBD2. The CDR3 region has the DNA TGTGCCATCAGTGGCGGGAGCTCCTACAATGAGCAGTTCTTC. It codes for CAISGGSSYNEQFF.